The clone carrying this TCR beta chain was observed a few times. Additional DNA sequences in this sample encode the identical CDR3. V lost 5 bases and J 2 bases, leaving 7 bases between the germline ends. The CDR3 spans 12 residues. The germline gives CDR1 SGHTA, CDR2 FQGNSA. The data derive from a study of CD8+ T cells in alopecia areata. Reverse transcription of extracted RNA yielded cDNA, which provided the sequencing template. Measured with immunoSEQ multiplex PCR; TCRdb has only the in-frame clones, and not every one. The sample carries 95,000 to 100,000 clones, about three fifths recorded once. Specified treatment: oral pan-JAK inhibitor, 5-10 mg twice daily.

The receptor was isolated from a human donor with alopecia areata. The gene calls are TRBV7-2 and TRBJ2-7; D ambiguous. This sample comprised CD8+ T cells sorted from blood, obtained at week 56, from a patient treated with tofacitinib. The CDR3, as DNA: TGTGCCAGCAGCCCCTGGACCTACGAGCAGTACTTC. This encodes CASSPWTYEQYF.